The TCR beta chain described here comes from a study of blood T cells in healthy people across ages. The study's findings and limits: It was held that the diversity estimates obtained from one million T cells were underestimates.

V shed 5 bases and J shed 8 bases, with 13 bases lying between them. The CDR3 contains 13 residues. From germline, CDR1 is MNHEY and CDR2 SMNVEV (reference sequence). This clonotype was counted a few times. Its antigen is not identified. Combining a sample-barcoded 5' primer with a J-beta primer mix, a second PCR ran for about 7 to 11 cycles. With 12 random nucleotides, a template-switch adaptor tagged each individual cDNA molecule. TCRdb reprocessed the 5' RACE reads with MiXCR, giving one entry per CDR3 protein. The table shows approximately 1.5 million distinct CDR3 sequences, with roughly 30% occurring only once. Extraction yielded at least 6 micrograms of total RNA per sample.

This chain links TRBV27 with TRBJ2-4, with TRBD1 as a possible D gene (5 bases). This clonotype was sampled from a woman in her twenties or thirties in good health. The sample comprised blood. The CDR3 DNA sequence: TGTGCCAGCAGTCGACAGCTCGGTGACATTCAGTACTTC. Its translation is CASSRQLGDIQYF.